These 10 T cell receptor beta chains were all obtained from the same sample, sequenced in a study of cytotoxic CD8 clonotypes in ibrutinib-treated CLL. The protocol was immunoSEQ multiplex PCR, while the TCRdb copy is restricted to in-frame clones and leaves out a portion. The sample holds tens of thousands of clones, around 84% seen once. Here the sequenced sample was PBMCs, taken at disease progression, from a patient treated with ibrutinib. These receptors came from a human donor with chronic lymphocytic leukemia.

The chain links TRBV27 to TRBJ2-5, with 15 positions matching TRBD2. Germline values: CDR1 MNHEY, CDR2 SMNVEV (reference sequence). J lost 4 bases, V lost 4 bases, and 7 bases had no gene match. The CDR3 contains 17 residues. The chain's CDR3 is CASSSGLAGGTTETQYF. The CDR3 nucleotides read TGTGCCAGCAGTTCTGGACTAGCGGGAGGGACCACAGAGACCCAGTACTTC.

This chain joins TRBV18 and TRBJ2-1; TRBD1 agrees at 9 bases. Trimming at V came to 4 bases and at J to 2 bases, leaving 6 bases not matched to a gene. There are 16 residues in the CDR3. The germline CDR1 and CDR2 sequences are KGHSH and LQKENI. DNA for the CDR3: TGTGCCAGCTCACGAGACAGGGGGGTCCCCTACAATGAGCAGTTCTTC. Protein product: CASSRDRGVPYNEQFF.

The V and J genes are TRBV5-1 and TRBJ2-7; D is perhaps TRBD1 (5 bases). The length of the CDR3 is 16 residues. Trimming cost V 3 bases and J 1 base, with 17 bases left between them. Germline loops: CDR1 SGHRS, CDR2 YFSETQ. The CDR3, as DNA: TGCGCCAGCAGCTCCAGCAAGGGGCTATGGTCCTACGAGCAGTACTTC. Translating it yields CASSSSKGLWSYEQYF.

This clone was counted a few times. This rearrangement joins TRBV6-1 to TRBJ2-3; unclear D gene. V was cut by 5 bases and J by 2 bases, with 8 bases left in between. The germline gives CDR1 MNHNS, CDR2 SASEGT. The CDR3 is made up of 13 amino acids. The CDR3, as DNA: TGTGCCAGCAGTCTACAGATCACAGATACGCAGTATTTT. This encodes CASSLQITDTQYF.

This clone was seen only a few times. The chain links TRBV29-1 to TRBJ2-7; D ambiguous. The ends were cut back, 4 bases at V and 2 bases at J, with 9 bases in the middle. Germline V gene sequence: CDR1 SQVTM, CDR2 ANQGSEA. The CDR3 contains 12 residues. CDR3 coding DNA: TGCAGCGTTGTTTGGGGAACCTACGAGCAGTACTTC. Its translation is CSVVWGTYEQYF.

The chain carries TRBV5-1 and TRBJ1-2; perhaps TRBD1 as D (5 bases). The CDR3 runs to 13 residues. The V and J ends lost 2 bases and 3 bases respectively, with 8 bases between them. The germline V gene encodes CDR1 SGHRS and CDR2 YFSETQ. The CDR3 reads CASSFDSYYGYTF. The CDR3 DNA reads as TGCGCCAGCAGCTTCGACAGTTACTATGGCTACACCTTC. Complete variable domain (other parts from reference TRBV5-1 and TRBJ1-2): KAGVTQTPRYLIKTRGQQVTLSCSPISGHRSVSWYQQTPGQGLQFLFEYFSETQRNKGNFPGRFSGRQFSNSRSEMNVSTLELGDSALYLCASSFDSYYGYTFGSGTRLTVV.

V is TRBV2 and J is TRBJ2-1; 10 bases align to TRBD2. Germline CDR1 SNHLY, CDR2 FYNNEI. The CDR3 has 14 amino acids. V shed 5 bases, J shed 9 bases, and the junction held 7 bases outside the gene matches. CDR3: CASSSSGGAVEQFF. The CDR3 DNA reads as TGTGCCAGCAGTTCGAGCGGGGGGGCCGTTGAGCAGTTCTTC.

V and J are TRBV7-3 and TRBJ2-7; no firm D call. V lost 5 bases and J lost 0, with 11 bases in between. Germline V gene data show CDR1 as SGHTA and CDR2 as FQGTGA. This CDR3 has 14 amino acids. The CDR3 region is CASSVTGDSYEQYF. The CDR3 DNA sequence: TGTGCCAGCAGCGTGACCGGTGACTCCTACGAGCAGTACTTC.

The gene calls are TRBV11-2 and TRBJ2-7; D tentatively fits TRBD1 or TRBD2 (6 bases each). The CDR3 runs 16 residues. Trimming pared 2 bases from V and 0 bases from J, leaving 14 bases between. CDR1 and CDR2 (germline): SGHAT, FQNNGV. The CDR3 region has the DNA TGTGCCAGCAGCTTAATGGGGGGCTCCGCCTCCTACGAGCAGTACTTC. As protein: CASSLMGGSASYEQYF.

J is TRBJ1-2 and V is TRBV6-6; a possible D gene is TRBD1 (5 bases). Trimming removed 0 bases from V and 4 bases from J, with 12 bases in between. The CDR3 totals 15 residues. Per the germline V gene, CDR1 is MNHNY and CDR2 is SVGAGI (reference sequence). CDR3 loop: CASSYSTWDFYGYTF. The CDR3 nucleotides read TGTGCCAGCAGTTACTCTACTTGGGACTTCTATGGCTACACCTTC.